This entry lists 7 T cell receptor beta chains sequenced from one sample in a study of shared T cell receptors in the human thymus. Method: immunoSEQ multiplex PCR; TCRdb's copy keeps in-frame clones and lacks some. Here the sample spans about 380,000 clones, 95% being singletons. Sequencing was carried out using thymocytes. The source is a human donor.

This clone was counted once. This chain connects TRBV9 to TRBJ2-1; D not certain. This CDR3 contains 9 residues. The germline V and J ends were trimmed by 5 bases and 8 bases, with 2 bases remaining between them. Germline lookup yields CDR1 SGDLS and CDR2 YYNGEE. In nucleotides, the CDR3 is TGTGCCAGCAGTGATGAGCAGTTCTTC. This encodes CASSDEQFF. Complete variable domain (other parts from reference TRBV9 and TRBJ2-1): DSGVTQTPKHLITATGQRVTLRCSPRSGDLSVYWYQQSLDQGLQFLIQYYNGEERAKGNILERFSAQQFPDLHSELNLSSLELGDSALYFCASSDEQFFGPGTRLTVL.

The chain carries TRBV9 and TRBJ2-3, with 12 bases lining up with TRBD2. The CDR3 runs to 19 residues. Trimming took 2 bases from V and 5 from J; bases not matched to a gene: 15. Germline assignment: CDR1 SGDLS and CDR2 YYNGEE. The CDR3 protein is CASSVLSTLAGGPGDTQYF. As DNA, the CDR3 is TGTGCCAGCAGCGTCCTATCGACTCTAGCGGGAGGGCCAGGAGATACGCAGTATTTT.

The CDR3 region has the DNA TGTGCCAGCAGCTCGCAGGGGGCGAACGGGGAGCTGTTTTTT. Amino acids: CASSSQGANGELFF. V gene TRBV7-9 combines with J gene TRBJ2-2, with 8 bases fitting TRBD1. V gave up 4 bases and J gave up 7 bases; unmatched junction bases: 5. Germline V gene lookup returns CDR1 SEHNR and CDR2 FQNEAQ (reference sequence). The CDR3 totals 14 residues.

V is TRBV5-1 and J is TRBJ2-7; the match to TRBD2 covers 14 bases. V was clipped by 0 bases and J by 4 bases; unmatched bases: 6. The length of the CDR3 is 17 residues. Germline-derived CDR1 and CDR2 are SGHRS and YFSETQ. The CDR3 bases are TGCGCCAGCAGCTTGGAGGGACTAGCGGGAGTACAGTACGAGCAGTACTTC. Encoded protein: CASSLEGLAGVQYEQYF.

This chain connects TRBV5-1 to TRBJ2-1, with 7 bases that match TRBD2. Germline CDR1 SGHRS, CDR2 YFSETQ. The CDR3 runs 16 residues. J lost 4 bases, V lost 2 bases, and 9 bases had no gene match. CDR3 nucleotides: TGCGCCAGCAGCTTTCGCCACCCGGGGGGTTACAATGAGCAGTTCTTC. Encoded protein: CASSFRHPGGYNEQFF.

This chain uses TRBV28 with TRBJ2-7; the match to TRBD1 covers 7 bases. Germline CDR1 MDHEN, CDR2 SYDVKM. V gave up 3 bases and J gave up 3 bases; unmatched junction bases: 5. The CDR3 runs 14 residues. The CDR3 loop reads CASSLGTENYEQYF. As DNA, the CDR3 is TGTGCCAGCAGTTTGGGGACAGAGAACTACGAGCAGTACTTC.

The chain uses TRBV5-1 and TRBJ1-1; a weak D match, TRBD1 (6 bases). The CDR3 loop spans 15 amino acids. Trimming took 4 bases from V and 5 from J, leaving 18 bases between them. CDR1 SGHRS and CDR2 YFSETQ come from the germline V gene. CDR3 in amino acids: CASSPHGGQGTEAFF. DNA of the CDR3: TGCGCCAGCAGCCCGCATGGGGGGCAGGGGACTGAAGCTTTCTTT.